This passage covers 28 T cell receptor beta chains from one sample sequenced in a study of cytomegalovirus exposure and HLA in healthy donors. PCR primers comprised 60 Vbeta and 13 Jbeta primers. TCRdb's copy holds only in-frame clones and misses some; the assay was immunoSEQ multiplex PCR. The data contain 150,000 to 200,000 clones, 72% of them seen just once; the ten biggest clones take up around 2.3%. Sequencing was done on a sample of PBMCs. Source of these receptors: a human donor in good health.

For the CDR3, the DNA is TGTGCCAGCAGCTTGGGGCTAGCGGTCTACGAGCAGTACTTC. Its translation: CASSLGLAVYEQYF. The chain is built from TRBV5-4 and TRBJ2-7, with 7 positions matching TRBD2. The CDR3 runs to 14 residues. CDR1 and CDR2 from the germline V gene are SGHNT and YYREEE (reference sequence). J gave up 3 bases and V 0 bases, and 3 bases lay outside the gene matches.

This chain uses TRBV30 with TRBJ1-3; TRBD1 might be the D (6 bases). V was cut by 2 bases and J by 4 bases, with 9 bases left in between. CDR1 GTSNPN and CDR2 SVGIG come from the germline V gene (reference sequence). CDR3 size: 13 residues. The CDR3 sequence: CAWSTGSGNTIYF. CDR3 bases: TGTGCCTGGAGTACAGGGTCGGGAAACACCATATATTTT.

The chain is built from TRBV5-4 and TRBJ1-2; D unclear. CDR1 and CDR2 from the germline V gene are SGHNT and YYREEE (reference sequence). Trimming pared 7 bases from V and 8 bases from J, leaving 24 bases between. The CDR3 runs 15 residues. The CDR3 coding sequence is TGTGCCAGCGGTGAGGGCTCTGGGCATATAAGCGGCTACACCTTC. Translation: CASGEGSGHISGYTF.

This chain joins TRBV27 and TRBJ1-3; maybe TRBD1 (5 bases). Germline V gives CDR1 MNHEY, CDR2 SMNVEV (reference sequence). This CDR3 region has 15 residues. V gave up 5 bases and J gave up 4 bases, with 15 bases separating them. The CDR3 coding sequence is TGTGCCAGCAGTCCAACGGGGGGGACGGGAAACACCATATATTTT. As protein: CASSPTGGTGNTIYF.

The J gene is TRBJ2-1, the V gene TRBV19, with 11 nucleotides matching TRBD2. This CDR3 comprises 14 residues. Germline trimming cut 6 bases from V and 10 bases from J; bases unmatched to any gene: 8. CDR1 is LNHDA and CDR2 is SQIVND in the germline V gene (reference sequence). The CDR3 DNA follows: TGTGCCAGTAGAGGGGCTAGCGGGGGGTCGGAGCAGTTCTTC. It yields the protein CASRGASGGSEQFF.

This chain connects TRBV10-3 to TRBJ1-1; possible D gene TRBD1, 5 bases. Germline-derived CDR1 and CDR2 are ENHRY and SYGVKD. The CDR3 consists of 14 residues. Trimming removed 6 bases from V and 5 bases from J, with 16 bases in between. CDR3 loop: CAIRGGLGGTEAFF. CDR3 nucleotides: TGTGCCATCAGGGGCGGTCTGGGGGGGACTGAAGCTTTCTTT.

This clone came up a few times. The chain has TRBV2 and TRBJ2-4, with D perhaps TRBD1 (6 bases). Per germline, CDR1 SNHLY and CDR2 FYNNEI. Deletions cut 4 bases from V and 6 bases from J, with 16 bases between. The CDR3 covers 15 residues. CDR3: CASSVQRGMRNIQYF. For the CDR3, the DNA is TGTGCCAGCAGTGTACAAAGGGGGATGAGAAACATTCAGTACTTC. Looking up the rest from reference TRBV2 and TRBJ2-4 gives the full variable domain: EPEVTQTPSHQVTQMGQEVILRCVPISNHLYFYWYRQILGQKVEFLVSFYNNEISEKSEIFDDQFSVERPDGSNFTLKIRSTKLEDSAMYFCASSVQRGMRNIQYFGAGTRLSVL.

V and J are TRBV6-5 and TRBJ2-5, with D unclear. CDR1 MNHEY and CDR2 SVGAGI come from the germline V gene. Trimming took off 2 bases at V and 6 bases at J, with 10 bases between the two ends. The CDR3 runs 13 residues. CDR3 sequence (DNA): TGTGCCAGCAGTTACGTCCCCACTCAGACCCAGTACTTC. Protein sequence: CASSYVPTQTQYF.

The V and J genes are TRBV7-2 and TRBJ1-5; 7 bases fit TRBD1. This CDR3 comprises 15 residues. CDR1 is SGHTA and CDR2 is FQGNSA in the germline V gene. Trimming at V came to 5 bases and at J to 7 bases, leaving 11 bases not matched to a gene. The CDR3 DNA follows: TGTGCCAGCAGCCCCGACACAGGGGCGGAACAGCCCCAGCATTTT. Translation: CASSPDTGAEQPQHF. Full variable domain (remainder filled in from reference TRBV7-2 and TRBJ1-5): GAGVSQSPSNKVTEKGKDVELRCDPISGHTALYWYRQSLGQGLEFLIYFQGNSAPDKSGLPSDRFSAERTGGSVSTLTIQRTQQEDSAVYLCASSPDTGAEQPQHFGDGTRLSIL.

This chain uses TRBV11-2 with TRBJ1-1, with 7 bases aligning to TRBD1. With 4 bases clipped from V and 0 bases from J, the junction kept 11 bases outside the gene matches. From germline, CDR1 is SGHAT and CDR2 FQNNGV. The length of the CDR3 is 17 residues. The CDR3 region is CASSSQGWYGLNTEAFF. The CDR3 DNA follows: TGTGCCAGCAGCTCACAGGGGTGGTACGGCCTGAACACTGAAGCTTTCTTT.

The chain joins TRBV5-1 to TRBJ1-4; maybe TRBD1 (5 bases). The CDR3 is made up of 14 amino acids. The germline V and J ends were trimmed by 5 bases and 8 bases, with 16 bases remaining between them. The germline V gene encodes CDR1 SGHRS and CDR2 YFSETQ. DNA of the CDR3: TGCGCCAGCAGTCCCGGGACTGTAGGCGAAAAACTGTTTTTT. Amino acids: CASSPGTVGEKLFF.

The chain employs TRBV9 and TRBJ1-4, with TRBD1 as a possible D gene (5 bases). CDR3 length: 15 amino acids. Trimming stripped 4 bases from V and 3 bases from J, with 13 bases between. CDR1 is SGDLS, CDR2 YYNGEE, per germline. The CDR3 bases are TGTGCCAGCAGCAGGACAACTGTTTCTAATGAAAAACTGTTTTTT. Residues: CASSRTTVSNEKLFF.

This clone has only one observation. The genes are TRBV29-1 and TRBJ2-5; tentative D call: TRBD2 (5 bases). Trimming stripped 6 bases from V and 1 base from J, with 12 bases between. CDR1 is SQVTM, CDR2 ANQGSEA, per germline. The CDR3 has 13 amino acids. The CDR3 nucleotides read TGCAGCGTCAGCCCCGGGGTCCAAGAGACCCAGTACTTC. This translates into CSVSPGVQETQYF. The full variable domain, rest sourced from reference TRBV29-1 and TRBJ2-5, is SAVISQKPSRDICQRGTSLTIQCQVDSQVTMMFWYRQQPGQSLTLIATANQGSEATYESGFVIDKFPISRPNLTFSTLTVSNMSPEDSSIYLCSVSPGVQETQYFGPGTRLLVL.

This sequence joins TRBV6-5 and TRBJ1-5, with D unresolved. This CDR3 is 15 amino acids long. Germline-derived CDR1 and CDR2 are MNHEY and SVGAGI. V lost 0 bases and J 4 bases, leaving 10 bases between the germline ends. In DNA, the CDR3 is TGTGCCAGCAGTTACTCGACTGAGGCGAATCAGCCCCAGCATTTT. The encoded protein is CASSYSTEANQPQHF.

This clone was seen once. The genes are TRBV2 and TRBJ1-4; weak D call: TRBD1 (5 bases). Between the trimmed V and J ends, which lost 7 bases and 4 bases, there was a span of 7 bases. Per germline, CDR1 SNHLY and CDR2 FYNNEI. The CDR3 extends over 12 amino acids. The CDR3 region has the DNA TGTGCCAGCAACAGGATTAATGAAAAACTGTTTTTT. It encodes CASNRINEKLFF. The full variable domain, completed using reference TRBV2 and TRBJ1-4, is EPEVTQTPSHQVTQMGQEVILRCVPISNHLYFYWYRQILGQKVEFLVSFYNNEISEKSEIFDDQFSVERPDGSNFTLKIRSTKLEDSAMYFCASNRINEKLFFGSGTQLSVL.

This chain connects TRBV11-2 to TRBJ1-2, with D possibly TRBD1 on 6 matching bases. The V end lost 5 bases, the J end lost 2 bases, and 18 bases lay between the germline ends. This CDR3 comprises 16 residues. Germline assignment: CDR1 SGHAT and CDR2 FQNNGV. The CDR3 protein is CASSPSGGGLNYGYTF. CDR3 bases: TGTGCCAGCAGCCCCTCCGGGGGGGGCCTGAACTATGGCTACACCTTC.

This chain uses TRBV7-9 with TRBJ2-7; the match to TRBD1 covers 7 bases. The germline V gene has CDR1 SEHNR and CDR2 FQNEAQ (reference sequence). The CDR3 spans 16 residues. With 3 bases clipped from V and 3 bases from J, the junction kept 11 bases outside the gene matches. The DNA of the CDR3 is TGTGCCAGCAGCTTCGGACCGGGACAGCCAGACTACGAGCAGTACTTC. It translates to CASSFGPGQPDYEQYF.

This chain uses TRBV11-3 with TRBJ2-7; perhaps TRBD1 as D (6 bases). Deletions cut 1 base from V and 2 bases from J, with 9 bases between. The V gene's germline CDR1 is SGHNT and CDR2 YENEEA. The CDR3 length is 14 residues. The CDR3 DNA sequence: TGTGCCAGCAGCTTAGGGCAGGGGCCCTACGAGCAGTACTTC. Protein: CASSLGQGPYEQYF.

This clone was observed a single time. V gene TRBV2 combines with J gene TRBJ1-1, with 7 bases fitting TRBD1. Germline V gene lookup returns CDR1 SNHLY and CDR2 FYNNEI. V shed 3 bases and J 5 bases; nucleotides not matched to a gene: 3. This CDR3 is 13 amino acids long. The CDR3 DNA reads TGTGCCAGCAGTGAGCCAGGGGGGACTGAAGCTTTCTTT. Encoded protein: CASSEPGGTEAFF.

There are a few counts of this clone. The rearrangement joins TRBV5-6 to TRBJ1-1; D is unclear. With 0 bases removed from V and 5 bases from J, the gap between germline ends came to 8 bases. The CDR3 is made up of 13 amino acids. Germline V gene lookup returns CDR1 SGHDT and CDR2 YYEEEE. The CDR3 bases are TGTGCCAGCAGCTTGGAGCCCCTTACTGAAGCTTTCTTT. Translation gives CASSLEPLTEAFF.

The chain couples TRBV19 to TRBJ2-1, with 8 nucleotides matching TRBD2. Germline CDR1 is LNHDA and CDR2 is SQIVND (reference sequence). The CDR3 loop spans 15 amino acids. Trimming cost V 2 bases and J 7 bases; bases outside gene matches: 7. CDR3 sequence (DNA): TGTGCCAGTAGTATATCGGGCGGGGGGAGGAATGAGCAGTTCTTC. It specifies CASSISGGGRNEQFF. Drawing the rest from reference TRBV19 and TRBJ2-1, the complete variable domain is DGGITQSPKYLFRKEGQNVTLSCEQNLNHDAMYWYRQDPGQGLRLIYYSQIVNDFQKGDIAEGYSVSREKKESFPLTVTSAQKNPTAFYLCASSISGGGRNEQFFGPGTRLTVL.

The chain carries TRBV6-5 and TRBJ1-2; TRBD1 matches 11 bases. The CDR3 is made up of 15 amino acids. The ends lost 5 bases at V and 2 bases at J; junction bases unmatched: 4. Per germline, CDR1 MNHEY and CDR2 SVGAGI. Written as DNA, the CDR3 is TGTGCCAGCAGTACCCGGACAGGGGGCAACTATGGCTACACCTTC. This codes for CASSTRTGGNYGYTF.

CDR3 region: CASSSTGTGGNQPQHF. The CDR3 DNA reads as TGTGCCAGCAGTTCCACCGGGACAGGGGGAAATCAGCCCCAGCATTTT. The chain is built from TRBV6-5 and TRBJ1-5; 11 nucleotides align to TRBD1. The V gene end was trimmed by 4 bases and the J gene end by 4 bases; junction bases not matched to a gene: 6. Germline V gene data show CDR1 as MNHEY and CDR2 as SVGAGI. The CDR3 has 16 amino acids.

The chain couples TRBV19 to TRBJ1-6, with no clear D. Between the trimmed V and J ends, which lost 4 bases and 10 bases, there was a span of 11 bases. The germline V gene encodes CDR1 LNHDA and CDR2 SQIVND (reference sequence). This CDR3 has 13 residues. The CDR3 DNA reads TGTGCCAGTAGTACGAGGGAGTACTCACCCCTCCACTTT. Protein: CASSTREYSPLHF.

Concerning this clone: Additional DNA sequences in this sample encode the identical CDR3. The chain's CDR3 is CASSPGQGNYGYTF. As DNA, the CDR3 is TGTGCCAGCAGCCCCGGACAGGGGAACTATGGCTACACCTTC. The genes are TRBV2 and TRBJ1-2; 9 bases are shared with TRBD1. CDR3 length equals 14 residues. The germline gives CDR1 SNHLY, CDR2 FYNNEI. Trimming at V came to 6 bases and at J to 2 bases, leaving 4 bases not matched to a gene.

The gene calls are TRBV15 and TRBJ1-2; the match to TRBD1 covers 11 bases. This CDR3 region has 18 residues. The junction had 13 bases not matched to a gene; V was cut back by 1 base and J by 6 bases. Germline V gene sequence: CDR1 LNHNV, CDR2 YYDKDF (reference sequence). The DNA for the CDR3 is TGTGCCACCAGCAGAGGGGGGAAGGGACAGGGGGTAACCCATGGCTACACCTTC. It specifies CATSRGGKGQGVTHGYTF.

The V gene is TRBV4-1, the J gene TRBJ1-3; maybe TRBD1 (6 bases). Trimming shortened V by 5 bases and J by 0 bases, and 8 bases separated the two germline ends. Germline V gene data show CDR1 as MGHRA and CDR2 as YSYEKL. The CDR3 runs 14 residues. CDR3 region: CASSWTASGNTIYF. The CDR3 bases are TGCGCCAGCAGCTGGACAGCCTCTGGAAACACCATATATTTT.

This chain joins TRBV30 and TRBJ2-3; D not certain. Looked up from germline, CDR1 is GTSNPN and CDR2 is SVGIG (reference sequence). CDR3 size: 10 residues. V was shortened by 3 bases and J by 6 bases, with 4 bases between the two germline ends. CDR3 loop: CAWRRDTQYF. The CDR3 DNA is TGTGCCTGGAGGCGGGATACGCAGTATTTT. The complete variable domain, with remaining parts taken from reference TRBV30 and TRBJ2-3, reads SQTIHQWPATLVQPVGSPLSLECTVEGTSNPNLYWYRQAAGRGLQLLFYSVGIGQISSEVPQNLSASRPQDRQFILSSKKLLLSDSGFYLCAWRRDTQYFGPGTRLTVL.